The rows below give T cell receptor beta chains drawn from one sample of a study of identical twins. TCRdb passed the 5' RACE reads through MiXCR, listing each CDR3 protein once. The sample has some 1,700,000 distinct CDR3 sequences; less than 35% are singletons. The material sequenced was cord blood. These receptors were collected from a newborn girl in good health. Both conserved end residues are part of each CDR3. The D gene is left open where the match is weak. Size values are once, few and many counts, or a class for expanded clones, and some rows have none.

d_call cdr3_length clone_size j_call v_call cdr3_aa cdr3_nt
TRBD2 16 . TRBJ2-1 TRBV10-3 CAISEAGGSSYNEQFF TGTGCCATCAGTGAGGCTGGCGGGAGCTCCTACAATGAGCAGTTCTTC
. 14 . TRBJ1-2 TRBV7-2 CASSLDRRVDGYTF TGTGCCAGCAGCTTAGATCGCCGAGTCGATGGCTACACCTTC
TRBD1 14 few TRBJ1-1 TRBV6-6 CASSYSRDSTEAFF TGTGCCAGCAGTTACTCGAGGGACAGCACTGAAGCTTTCTTT
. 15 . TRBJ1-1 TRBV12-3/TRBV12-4 CASSFWRQLIAEAFF TGTGCCAGCAGTTTTTGGCGACAGTTAATTGCTGAAGCTTTCTTT
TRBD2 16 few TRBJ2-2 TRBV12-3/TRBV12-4 CASSGTSGWGTGELFF TGTGCCAGCAGCGGGACTAGCGGTTGGGGCACCGGGGAGCTGTTTTTT
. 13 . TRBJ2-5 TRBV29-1 CSVEGTYYNEQYF TGCAGCGTTGAAGGCACCTACTACAATGAGCAGTACTTC
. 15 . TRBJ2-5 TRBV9 CASSAQGNPQETQYF TGTGCCAGCAGCGCACAGGGTAACCCCCAAGAGACCCAGTACTTC
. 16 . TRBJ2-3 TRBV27 CASSHKAGGRADTQYF TGTGCCAGCAGCCATAAAGCGGGCGGAAGGGCAGATACGCAGTATTTT
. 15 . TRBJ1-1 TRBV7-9 CASSLLTGRDTEAFF TGTGCCAGCAGCTTACTTACAGGGCGGGATACTGAAGCTTTCTTT
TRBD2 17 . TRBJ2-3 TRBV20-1 CSAIIWASGSGADTQYF TGCAGTGCTATAATCTGGGCTAGCGGGAGTGGTGCAGATACGCAGTATTTT
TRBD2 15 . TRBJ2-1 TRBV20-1 CSARKGSGAYNEQFF TGCAGTGCTAGAAAAGGTAGCGGGGCATACAATGAGCAGTTCTTC
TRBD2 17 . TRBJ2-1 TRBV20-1 CSARDTSGRSSYNEQFF TGCAGTGCTAGAGATACTAGCGGGAGGAGTTCCTACAATGAGCAGTTCTTC
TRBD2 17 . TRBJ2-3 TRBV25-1 CASSGSPGRVGTDTQYF TGTGCCAGCAGTGGCTCCCCCGGGAGGGTTGGCACAGATACGCAGTATTTT
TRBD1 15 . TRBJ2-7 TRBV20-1 CSATRQGALPYEQYF TGCAGTGCTACAAGACAGGGGGCGCTTCCCTACGAGCAGTACTTC
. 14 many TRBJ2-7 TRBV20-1 CSARDQSRVYEQYF TGCAGTGCTAGAGATCAATCTAGAGTCTACGAGCAGTACTTC
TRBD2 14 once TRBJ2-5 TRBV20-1 CSAYSGGGKETQYF TGCAGTGCCTACAGTGGGGGGGGGAAAGAGACCCAGTACTTC
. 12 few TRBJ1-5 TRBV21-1 CASTRPNQPQHF TGTGCCAGCACCCGACCCAATCAGCCCCAGCATTTT
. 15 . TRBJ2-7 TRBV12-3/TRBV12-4 CASSEYLWGAYEQYF TGTGCCAGCAGTGAATACTTATGGGGGGCCTACGAGCAGTACTTC
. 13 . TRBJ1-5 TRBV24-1 CATSGDGNQPQHF TGTGCCACCAGTGGGGACGGGAATCAGCCCCAGCATTTT
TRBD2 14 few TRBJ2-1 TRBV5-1 CASSLASGFNEQFF TGCGCCAGCAGCTTGGCTAGCGGATTCAATGAGCAGTTCTTC
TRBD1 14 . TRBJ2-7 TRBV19 CASSRRTGSYEQYF TGTGCCAGTAGTCGTCGGACAGGGTCCTACGAGCAGTACTTC
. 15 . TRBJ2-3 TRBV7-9 CASSLIDSGTDTQYF TGTGCCAGCAGCTTAATCGACTCGGGAACAGATACGCAGTATTTT
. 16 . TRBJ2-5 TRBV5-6 CASSLVQGKYQETQYF TGTGCCAGCAGCTTGGTTCAGGGAAAGTACCAAGAGACCCAGTACTTC
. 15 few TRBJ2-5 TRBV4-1 CASSQAPSRFETQYF TGCGCCAGCAGCCAAGCGCCCAGTAGGTTCGAGACCCAGTACTTC
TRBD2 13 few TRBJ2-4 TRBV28 CASSLGRESIQYF TGTGCCAGCAGTTTAGGGCGGGAGAGCATTCAGTACTTC
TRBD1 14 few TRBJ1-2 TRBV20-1 CSASEQGAGYGYTF TGCAGTGCTAGCGAACAGGGGGCAGGCTATGGCTACACCTTC
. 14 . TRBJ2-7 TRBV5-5 CASSLSWGTYGQYF TGTGCCAGCAGCTTGTCTTGGGGGACCTACGGGCAGTACTTC
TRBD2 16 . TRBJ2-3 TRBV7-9 CASSPRTSSRTDTQYF TGTGCCAGCAGCCCGCGGACTAGCTCCAGGACAGATACGCAGTATTTT
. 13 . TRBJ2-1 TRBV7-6 CASSLGGMYEQFF TGTGCCAGCAGCTTAGGCGGGATGTACGAGCAGTTCTTC
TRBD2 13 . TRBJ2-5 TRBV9 CASTRGGDNEQYF TGTGCCAGCACCCGGGGGGGAGACAATGAGCAGTACTTC
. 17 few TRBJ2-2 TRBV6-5 CASSYLWLALNTGELFF TGTGCCAGCAGTTACTTGTGGCTAGCTTTGAACACCGGGGAGCTGTTTTTT
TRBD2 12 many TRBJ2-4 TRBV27 CASSLGGGIQYF TGTGCCAGCAGTTTAGGGGGGGGCATTCAGTACTTC
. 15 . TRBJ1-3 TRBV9 CASSVDGFSGNTIYF TGTGCCAGCAGCGTCGACGGATTCTCTGGAAACACCATATATTTT
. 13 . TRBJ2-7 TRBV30 CAWSAPAYNEQYF TGTGCCTGGAGTGCACCGGCCTACAATGAGCAGTACTTC
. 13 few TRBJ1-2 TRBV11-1 CASSLRRDAGYTF TGTGCCAGCAGCTTGCGCAGGGACGCGGGCTACACCTTC
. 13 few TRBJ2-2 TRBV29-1 CSVDARGAGELFF TGCAGCGTTGATGCCAGGGGCGCCGGGGAGCTGTTTTTT
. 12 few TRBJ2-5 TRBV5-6 CASSLLSNEQYF TGTGCCAGCAGCTTGCTAAGCAATGAGCAGTACTTC
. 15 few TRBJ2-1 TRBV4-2 CASSQDWASYNEQFF TGTGCCAGCAGCCAAGATTGGGCCTCCTACAATGAGCAGTTCTTC
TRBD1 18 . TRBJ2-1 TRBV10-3 CAISESVLGTDGFVTRFF TGTGCCATCAGTGAGTCGGTCCTAGGGACAGACGGTTTTGTGACCCGGTTCTTC
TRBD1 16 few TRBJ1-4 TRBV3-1 CASRQDTGEVNEKLFF TGTGCCAGCAGGCAGGACACAGGGGAGGTTAATGAAAAACTGTTTTTT
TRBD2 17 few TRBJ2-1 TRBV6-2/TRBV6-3 CASSYTKAGGPFDEQFF TGTGCCAGCAGTTATACCAAAGCGGGGGGGCCCTTCGATGAGCAGTTCTTC
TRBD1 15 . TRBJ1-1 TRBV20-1 CSARDQGASGTEAFF TGCAGTGCTAGAGATCAGGGGGCGTCGGGCACTGAAGCTTTCTTT
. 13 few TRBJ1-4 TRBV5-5 CASSLPGHEKLFF TGTGCCAGCAGCTTACCGGGACACGAAAAACTGTTTTTT
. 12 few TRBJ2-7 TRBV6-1 CASLKPPYEQYF TGTGCCAGCCTAAAGCCTCCCTACGAGCAGTACTTC
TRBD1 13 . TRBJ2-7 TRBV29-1 CSVHPGQGTEQYF TGCAGCGTGCACCCGGGACAGGGGACCGAGCAGTACTTC
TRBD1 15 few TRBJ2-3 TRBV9 CASSVSTGAPDTQYF TGTGCCAGCAGCGTCTCTACAGGGGCCCCAGATACGCAGTATTTT
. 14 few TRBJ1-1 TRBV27 CASSFSGGAGEAFF TGTGCCAGCAGTTTTTCGGGGGGCGCGGGCGAAGCTTTCTTT
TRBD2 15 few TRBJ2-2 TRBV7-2 CASSLASGGSGELFF TGTGCCAGCAGCTTAGCTAGCGGGGGGTCCGGGGAGCTGTTTTTT
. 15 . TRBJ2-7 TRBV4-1 CASSQGLDRSYEQYF TGCGCCAGCAGCCAAGGACTGGACCGTTCCTACGAGCAGTACTTC
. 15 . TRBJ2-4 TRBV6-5 CASSYSRGPQNIQYF TGTGCCAGCAGTTACTCGCGAGGCCCCCAAAACATTCAGTACTTC
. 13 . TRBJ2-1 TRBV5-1 CASSSEGGDEQFF TGCGCCAGCAGCTCCGAAGGCGGGGATGAGCAGTTCTTC
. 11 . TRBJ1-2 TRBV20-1 CSPGANFGYTF TGCAGTCCGGGGGCTAACTTTGGCTACACCTTC
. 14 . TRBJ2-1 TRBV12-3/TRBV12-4 CASSLTGRGNEQFF TGTGCCAGCAGTTTAACGGGTCGGGGGAATGAGCAGTTCTTC